Listed here are 13 T cell receptor beta chains from one sample, sequenced in a study of neoadjuvant nivolumab and ipilimumab in lung cancer. Using immunoSEQ multiplex PCR, the repertoire was profiled, and TCRdb retains in-frame clones only, with some absent. This table has 7,500 to 10,000 clones, roughly 80% appearing once. The material sequenced was adjacent normal lung tissue, taken after neoadjuvant nivolumab, alone or with ipilimumab, at or shortly before surgery. The receptors were gathered from an adult with non-small cell lung cancer.

The rearrangement uses TRBV2 and TRBJ2-7, with TRBD2 identical over 12 bases. The CDR3 is made up of 16 amino acids. After removal of 4 bases from V and 2 bases from J, the junction contained 6 bases not matched to a gene. The germline gives CDR1 SNHLY, CDR2 FYNNEI. The CDR3 DNA is TGTGCCAGCAGTGCCACTAGCGGGGGGAGAACCTACGAGCAGTACTTC. Translated, it gives CASSATSGGRTYEQYF.

The chain recombines TRBV5-1 with TRBJ1-1, with no clear D. Germline V gene data show CDR1 as SGHRS and CDR2 as YFSETQ. V dropped 2 bases and J dropped 5 bases, with 10 bases sitting between them. The length of the CDR3 is 13 residues. CDR3 coding DNA: TGCGCCAGCAGCTTTGGAGGTCGGACTGAAGCTTTCTTT. Its protein product is CASSFGGRTEAFF.

This chain uses TRBV6-1 with TRBJ2-7; no clear D gene. The CDR3 extends over 15 amino acids. Germline V gene lookup returns CDR1 MNHNS and CDR2 SASEGT. V gave up 1 base and J gave up 4 bases, with 14 bases separating them. CDR3 bases: TGTGCCAGCAGTGAAGGGAGAGGAGAAATTTACGAGCAGTACTTC. Translated: CASSEGRGEIYEQYF.

The chain combines TRBV18 with TRBJ2-7, with 11 nucleotides matching TRBD2. Germline loops: CDR1 KGHSH, CDR2 LQKENI. The CDR3 has 14 amino acids. The V segment lost 5 bases and the J segment 5 bases; nucleotides outside the gene matches: 5. Written as DNA, the CDR3 is TGTGCCAGCTCAGAAGTAGCGGGGGGGCACGAGCAGTACTTC. Its translation: CASSEVAGGHEQYF.

This clone was detected only a few times. This chain connects TRBV7-2 to TRBJ1-6, with TRBD1 identical over 7 bases. Germline lookup yields CDR1 SGHTA and CDR2 FQGNSA. CDR3 length: 15 amino acids. The ends lost 5 bases at V and 10 bases at J; junction bases unmatched: 11. CDR3 DNA: TGTGCCAGCAGCCCGAAGACAGGGACGGAATCACCCCTCCACTTT. The encoded protein is CASSPKTGTESPLHF.

This clone has only a few counts. The rearrangement links TRBV6-5 to TRBJ1-4; D call uncertain. V dropped 9 bases and J dropped 4 bases, with 12 bases sitting between them. Germline V gives CDR1 MNHEY, CDR2 SVGAGI. This CDR3 contains 13 residues. The CDR3 loop reads CASGPNDNEKLFF. The CDR3 DNA follows: TGTGCCAGTGGACCGAACGATAATGAAAAACTGTTTTTT.

The chain combines TRBV4-1 with TRBJ2-5, with D perhaps TRBD1 or TRBD2 (5 bases each). The germline V and J ends were trimmed by 1 base and 4 bases, with 10 bases remaining between them. The CDR3 is 14 residues long. Germline lookup yields CDR1 MGHRA and CDR2 YSYEKL. CDR3 amino acids: CASSQGGLIETQYF. The CDR3 nucleotides are TGCGCCAGCAGCCAAGGGGGGTTGATAGAGACCCAGTACTTC.

The chain employs TRBV15 and TRBJ1-5; TRBD1 aligns across 11 bases. The CDR3 extends over 15 amino acids. V was clipped by 8 bases and J by 3 bases; unmatched bases: 6. CDR1 LNHNV and CDR2 YYDKDF come from the germline V gene (reference sequence). CDR3 amino acids: CATRGGQGANQPQHF. The DNA of the CDR3 is TGTGCCACCCGGGGCGGACAGGGGGCCAATCAGCCCCAGCATTTT. Full variable domain (missing parts from reference TRBV15 and TRBJ1-5): DAMVIQNPRYQVTQFGKPVTLSCSQTLNHNVMYWYQQKSSQAPKLLFHYYDKDFNNEADTPDNFQSRRPNTSFCFLDIRSPGLGDTAMYLCATRGGQGANQPQHFGDGTRLSIL.

The rearrangement uses TRBV10-2 and TRBJ2-1, with 7 bases fitting TRBD1. The CDR3 is 13 residues long. The V and J ends lost 8 bases and 1 base, in that order; junction bases with no gene match: 2. Germline-derived CDR1 and CDR2 are WSHSY and SAAADI. CDR3 in amino acids: CASGGQSYNEQFF. The CDR3, as DNA: TGCGCCAGCGGGGGACAGTCCTACAATGAGCAGTTCTTC.

This CDR3 is CASRDGLNEQYF. CDR3 nucleotide sequence: TGTGCCAGCAGAGACGGTTTGAACGAGCAGTACTTC. The rearrangement links TRBV6-6 to TRBJ2-7, with D uncertain. The V end was cut by 6 bases, the J end by 5 bases, with 11 bases between. The CDR3 has 12 residues. Germline V CDR1 and CDR2: MNHNY, SVGAGI (reference sequence).

The J gene is TRBJ2-3, the V gene TRBV6-1; TRBD2 aligns across 11 bases. The CDR3 contains 15 residues. The germline CDR1 and CDR2 sequences are MNHNS and SASEGT. The V and J ends lost 5 bases and 4 bases, in that order; junction bases with no gene match: 5. CDR3 nucleotide sequence: TGTGCCAGCAGTCGACTAGCGGGGTACTCAGATACGCAGTATTTT. Encoded protein: CASSRLAGYSDTQYF.

The chain carries TRBV5-1 and TRBJ1-2; 11 nucleotides agree with TRBD1. V dropped 0 bases and J dropped 8; count of bases not matched to a gene: 9. Germline V gene data show CDR1 as SGHRS and CDR2 as YFSETQ. The CDR3 length is 16 residues. CDR3 sequence reads: CASSLENRGQGGGYTF. The CDR3 DNA follows: TGCGCCAGCAGCTTGGAGAATAGGGGACAGGGGGGCGGCTACACCTTC.

This chain links TRBV11-3 with TRBJ1-2; perhaps TRBD1 as D (5 bases). CDR1 and CDR2 (germline): SGHNT, YENEEA. With 0 bases removed from V and 8 bases from J, the gap between germline ends came to 10 bases. The CDR3 is 13 residues long. In DNA form, the CDR3 reads TGTGCCAGCAGCTTAGATGCAGGGCGCGGCTACACCTTC. Encoded protein: CASSLDAGRGYTF. The complete variable domain, with remaining parts taken from reference TRBV11-3 and TRBJ1-2, reads EAGVVQSPRYKIIEKKQPVAFWCNPISGHNTLYWYLQNLGQGPELLIRYENEEAVDDSQLPKDRFSAERLKGVDSTLKIQPAELGDSAVYLCASSLDAGRGYTFGSGTRLTVV.